This record concerns one T cell receptor beta chain sequence. As yet, its antigen is unknown. The data were obtained in a study of T cell repertoires in ileal Crohn's disease. General study results and limits: The median delay to postoperative endoscopy was about 7 months.

Sample time point: neoterminal ileum biopsy at postoperative endoscopy, about 6 months after surgery. Produced via immunoSEQ multiplex PCR; TCRdb's table is partial and in-frame only. The sample carries some 60,000 clones, approximately 88% recorded once. The CDR3 totals 13 residues. With 5 bases removed from V and 4 bases from J, the gap between germline ends came to 9 bases. Germline V CDR1 and CDR2: MRHNA, SNTAGT. The receptor was derived from an adult with Crohn's disease. Sequencing was performed on ileal tissue. The chain recombines TRBV6-4 with TRBJ1-5; D is undetermined. In DNA form, the CDR3 reads TGTGCCAGCAGTCGGGTCGAGAATCAGCCCCAGCATTTT. It specifies CASSRVENQPQHF.